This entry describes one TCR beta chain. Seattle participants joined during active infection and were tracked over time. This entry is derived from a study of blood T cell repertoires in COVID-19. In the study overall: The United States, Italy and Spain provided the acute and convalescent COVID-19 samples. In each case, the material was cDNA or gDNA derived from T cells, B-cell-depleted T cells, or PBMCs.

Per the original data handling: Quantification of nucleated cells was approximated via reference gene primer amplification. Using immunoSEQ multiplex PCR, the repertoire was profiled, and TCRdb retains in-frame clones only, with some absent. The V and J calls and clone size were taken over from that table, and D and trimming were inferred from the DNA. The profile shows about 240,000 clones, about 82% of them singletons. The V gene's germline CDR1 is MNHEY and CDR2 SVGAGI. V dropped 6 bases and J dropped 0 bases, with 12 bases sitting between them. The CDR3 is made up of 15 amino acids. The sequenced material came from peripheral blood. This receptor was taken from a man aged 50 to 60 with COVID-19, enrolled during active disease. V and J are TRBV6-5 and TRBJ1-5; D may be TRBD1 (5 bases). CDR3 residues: CASRLRQISNQPQHF. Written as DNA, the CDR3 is TGTGCCAGCAGGCTTAGACAGATTAGCAATCAGCCCCAGCATTTT.